This T cell receptor (beta chain) was obtained from a study of blood T cell repertoires in COVID-19. As for the study in general: COVID-19 samples from acute and convalescent phases originated in the United States, Italy and Spain. T cells, B-cell-depleted T cells, or PBMCs provided the cDNA or gDNA that served as material.

In the original workflow: From reference gene primer amplification, estimates of nucleated cell counts were derived. Only in-frame clones appear in the TCRdb table, and some are missing; sequencing was by immunoSEQ multiplex PCR. The V and J calls and clone size were taken over from that table, and D and trimming were inferred from the DNA. Counted here are 100,000 to 150,000 clones, 82% occurring once; the ten biggest clones make up 3.5% to 5.5%. Germline V gene sequence: CDR1 MNHEY, CDR2 SVGAGI. Trimming left V 2 bases short and J 1 base short, with 8 bases between. This CDR3 contains 14 residues. This rearrangement joins TRBV6-5 to TRBJ1-1, with D uncertain. The sample taken for sequencing was peripheral blood. The sequence came from a woman aged 65 to 85 with acute or convalescent COVID-19. DNA for the CDR3: TGTGCCAGCAGTTACGTCAGTTCGAACACTGAAGCTTTCTTT. Its protein is CASSYVSSNTEAFF.